Listed here is a single T cell receptor beta chain. The sample originates from a study of blood T cell repertoires in COVID-19. Study details: Whether acute or convalescent, the COVID-19 samples came from the United States, Italy and Spain. T cells, B-cell-depleted T cells, or PBMCs supplied cDNA or gDNA.

V gave up 0 bases and J gave up 6 bases, with 15 bases separating them. Germline V gene data show CDR1 as SGHRS and CDR2 as YFSETQ. The CDR3 is 15 residues long. Original data processing: Researchers report that nucleated cell counts were estimated from reference gene primer amplification. Profiling relied on immunoSEQ multiplex PCR, and the TCRdb table lists in-frame clones only, not all of them. The DNA gave D and trimming, while V, J and clone size come from that table. The sample records about 42,000 clones, about 82% being singletons. The rearrangement links TRBV5-1 to TRBJ1-1; a weak D match, TRBD1 (5 bases). The sample taken for sequencing was peripheral blood. The receptor's source is a man in his fifties with active COVID-19. The CDR3 sequence: CASSLEGRKTAEAFF. For the CDR3, the DNA is TGCGCCAGCAGCTTGGAGGGGCGCAAAACAGCTGAAGCTTTCTTT.